The 8 T cell receptor beta chains listed next were all sequenced from one sample in a study of shared clonotypes between healthy human individuals. Terminally differentiated effector memory CD45RA+ cells were excluded by CCR7 positive selection of CD45RO-negative cells. Here immunoSEQ multiplex PCR was the method, and the copy in TCRdb shows in-frame clones only, minus some. The table records about 2.1 million clones, 93% of them present only once. Sequencing was done on a sample of naive CD8+ T cells from PBMCs. These receptors originate from a man between 18 and 35 years old in good health. Some clones in this sample may be carry-over from other donors' samples.

The CDR3 coding sequence is TGTGCCAGCAGCCGAGATCTAGCGGCGGGTGATGAGCAGTTCTTC. Translated: CASSRDLAAGDEQFF. The J gene is TRBJ2-1, the V gene TRBV7-3; 7 positions agree with TRBD2. The CDR3 totals 15 residues. In germline, CDR1 is SGHTA, CDR2 FQGTGA. V was pared by 5 bases and J by 8 bases, with 12 bases of the junction left unmatched. The whole variable domain, remainder taken from reference TRBV7-3 and TRBJ2-1, is GAGVSQTPSNKVTEKGKYVELRCDPISGHTALYWYRQSLGQGPEFLIYFQGTGAADDSGLPNDRFFAVRPEGSVSTLKIQRTERGDSAVYLCASSRDLAAGDEQFFGPGTRLTVL.

This clone was seen only once. The rearrangement uses TRBV11-2 and TRBJ2-5; 10 positions match TRBD1. Trimming took 3 bases from V and 4 from J; bases not matched to a gene: 2. Per the germline V gene, CDR1 is SGHAT and CDR2 is FQNNGV. This CDR3 comprises 14 residues. CDR3 DNA sequence: TGTGCCAGCAGCTTGACAGGGGGCGCAGAGACCCAGTACTTC. Protein product: CASSLTGGAETQYF.

The chain has TRBV7-9 and TRBJ2-2; D not certain. The CDR3 is 13 residues long. V was shortened by 7 bases and J by 7 bases, with 13 bases between the two germline ends. Germline CDR1 and CDR2: SEHNR and FQNEAQ (reference sequence). The CDR3 reads CASTQHGFGELFF. DNA of the CDR3: TGTGCCAGCACCCAGCATGGGTTCGGGGAGCTGTTTTTT.

This clone was seen just once. The chain joins TRBV2 to TRBJ2-3, with 8 bases matching TRBD2. Germline CDR1 SNHLY, CDR2 FYNNEI. CDR3 size: 16 residues. J was trimmed by 0 bases and V by 2 bases; bases with no gene match: 4. The CDR3 loop is CASSEQLAGSTDTQYF. CDR3 bases: TGTGCCAGCAGTGAACAGTTAGCGGGAAGCACAGATACGCAGTATTTT.

The rearrangement uses TRBV7-2 and TRBJ1-2; TRBD1 is a possible D gene (6 bases). Looked up from germline, CDR1 is SGHTA and CDR2 is FQGNSA. V lost 5 bases and J 4 bases, leaving 20 bases between the germline ends. The CDR3 runs 16 residues. In nucleotides, the CDR3 is TGTGCCAGCAGCGTTAGGGGGGACACAACACCCTATGGCTACACCTTC. Protein product: CASSVRGDTTPYGYTF.

V gene TRBV16 combines with J gene TRBJ2-7, with D perhaps matching TRBD2 (5 bases). Germline V gene sequence: CDR1 KGHSY, CDR2 FQNENV. Trimming pared 4 bases from V and 9 bases from J, leaving 22 bases between. The CDR3 consists of 15 residues. This CDR3 reads CASSPREGSKAGQYF. The CDR3 DNA reads as TGTGCCAGCAGCCCCCGCGAGGGCAGTAAGGCTGGGCAGTACTTC.

The genes are TRBV13 and TRBJ2-7; D is unclear. The germline V gene has CDR1 PRHDT and CDR2 FYEKMQ (reference sequence). This CDR3 has 15 amino acids. Trimming shortened V by 5 bases and J by 1 base, and 15 bases separated the two germline ends. In nucleotides, the CDR3 is TGTGCCAGCAGCCCTCCCCAAAGACTGTCCTACGAGCAGTACTTC. It yields the protein CASSPPQRLSYEQYF.

The chain joins TRBV11-2 to TRBJ2-5; D unresolved. The ends were cut back, 0 bases at V and 1 base at J, with 6 bases in the middle. The CDR3 spans 14 residues. Germline CDR1 reads SGHAT; CDR2 reads FQNNGV. This CDR3 is CASSLDYSQETQYF. CDR3 nucleotides: TGTGCCAGCAGCTTAGATTACAGCCAAGAGACCCAGTACTTC.